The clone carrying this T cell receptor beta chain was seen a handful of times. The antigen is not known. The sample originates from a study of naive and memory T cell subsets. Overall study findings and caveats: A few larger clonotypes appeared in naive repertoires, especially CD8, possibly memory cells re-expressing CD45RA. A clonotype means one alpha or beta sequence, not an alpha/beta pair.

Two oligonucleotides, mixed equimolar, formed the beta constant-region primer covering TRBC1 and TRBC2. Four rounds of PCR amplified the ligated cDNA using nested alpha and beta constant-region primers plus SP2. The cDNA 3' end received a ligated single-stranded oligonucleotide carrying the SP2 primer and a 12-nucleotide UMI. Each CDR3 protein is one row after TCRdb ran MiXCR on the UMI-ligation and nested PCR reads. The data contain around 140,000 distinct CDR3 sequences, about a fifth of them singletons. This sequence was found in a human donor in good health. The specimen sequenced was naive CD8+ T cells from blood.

The CDR3 region is CASSQRPNEKLFF. The CDR3 nucleotides read TGTGCCAGCAGCCAAAGACCGAATGAAAAACTGTTTTTT. The genes are TRBV7-6 and TRBJ1-4; D remains ambiguous. CDR3 length: 13 residues. Per germline, CDR1 SGHVS and CDR2 FNYEAQ. V gave up 5 bases and J gave up 5 bases, with 9 bases separating them.